One sample yielded the 21 T cell receptor beta chains listed below, sequenced in a study of cytotoxic CD8 clonotypes in ibrutinib-treated CLL. Clones were sequenced by immunoSEQ multiplex PCR, and TCRdb holds only the in-frame ones, with some missing. The table lists approximately 320,000 clones, roughly two thirds of them singletons. This material consisted of PBMCs, taken after 36 months of ibrutinib treatment. The source is a human donor with chronic lymphocytic leukemia.

The chain employs TRBV11-2 and TRBJ2-5, with 9 nucleotides matching TRBD1. CDR1 SGHAT and CDR2 FQNNGV come from the germline V gene. This CDR3 is built from 14 residues. Germline trimming cut 5 bases from V and 5 bases from J; bases unmatched to any gene: 6. This CDR3 reads CASSTGGWGETQYF. The CDR3, as DNA: TGTGCCAGCAGCACAGGGGGCTGGGGGGAGACCCAGTACTTC.

This clone has only a few counts. The CDR3, as DNA: TGCGCCAGCAGCTTGAGGCTTGGGGGGTCCGACATTCAGTACTTC. This sequence encodes CASSLRLGGSDIQYF. The rearrangement links TRBV5-1 to TRBJ2-4; tentative D call: TRBD2 (6 bases). CDR3 length: 15 amino acids. V lost 1 base and J lost 8, with 16 bases in between. From germline, CDR1 is SGHRS and CDR2 YFSETQ.

CDR3 sequence reads: CASGLVAEGGSYEQYF. As DNA, the CDR3 is TGTGCTAGTGGTTTGGTCGCCGAGGGTGGGAGCTACGAGCAGTACTTC. V is TRBV12-5 and J is TRBJ2-7, with a possible D match to TRBD2 (5 bases). V lost 0 bases and J 3 bases, leaving 15 bases between the germline ends. Germline-derived CDR1 and CDR2 are LGHNT and FRNRAP. The CDR3 extends over 16 amino acids.

V is TRBV7-9 and J is TRBJ1-3; D uncertain. The CDR3 is 15 residues long. Germline loops: CDR1 SEHNR, CDR2 FQNEAQ (reference sequence). Trimming removed 3 bases from V and 0 bases from J, with 9 bases in between. CDR3 protein: CASSFSALSGNTIYF. CDR3 nucleotides: TGTGCCAGCAGCTTTAGCGCCCTCTCTGGAAACACCATATATTTT.

This clone came up a few times. The chain links TRBV4-1 to TRBJ1-5; 10 bases agree with TRBD1. With V trimmed by 2 bases and J by 2 bases, 3 bases remained unmatched. Germline CDR1 and CDR2: MGHRA and YSYEKL. The CDR3 is made up of 16 amino acids. CDR3 amino acids: CASSQPGTGGNQPQHF. The CDR3 nucleotides read TGCGCCAGCAGCCAACCCGGGACAGGGGGCAATCAGCCCCAGCATTTT.

V gene TRBV12-1 combines with J gene TRBJ1-5. TRBV12-1 is noted as a pseudogene. The CDR3 is 16 amino acids. The CDR3 DNA is TGTGCCAGCAGCGACTGGACCATTGATAGCAATCAGCCCCAGCATTTT. Its translation: CASSDWTIDSNQPQHF.

A word on this clone: A single base separates this from a much larger clone, so it may be a read error. The genes are TRBV7-9 and TRBJ2-1; D gene unclear. The germline CDR1 and CDR2 sequences are SEHNR and FQNEAQ (reference sequence). Between the trimmed V and J ends, which lost 5 bases and 6 bases, there was a span of 2 bases. CDR3 length: 10 amino acids. DNA of the CDR3: TGTGCCAGCAGCGCCAATGAGCAGTTCTTC. Its translation is CASSANEQFF.

The CDR3 DNA reads as TGTGCCAGCTCACCGGGACAGAGACAAGAGACCCAGTACTTC. Translation: CASSPGQRQETQYF. This chain connects TRBV18 to TRBJ2-5; 7 nucleotides align to TRBD1. The ends lost 3 bases at V and 2 bases at J; junction bases unmatched: 3. The CDR3 is made up of 14 amino acids. CDR1 is KGHSH, CDR2 LQKENI, per germline.

As to this clone: One junction end disagrees with the germline gene, perhaps due to a read error. The DNA of the CDR3 is TGTGCCAGCAGCTTACGAGGTCGGTTAGCGGGGACCACCCGGGAGCTGTTTTTT. Protein: CASSLRGRLAGTTRELFF. This chain joins TRBV7-8 and TRBJ2-2, with 8 nucleotides matching TRBD2. The CDR3 sequence is 18 residues long. Germline CDR1 SGHVS, CDR2 FQNEAQ.

This chain uses TRBV7-7 with TRBJ2-5; 7 bases agree with TRBD1. Germline V CDR1 and CDR2: SSHAT, FNYEAQ (reference sequence). After removal of 3 bases from V and 3 bases from J, the junction contained 4 bases not matched to a gene. This CDR3 is built from 14 residues. The CDR3 coding sequence is TGTGCCAGCAGCTTCCGGGACAGAGAAGAGACCCAGTACTTC. As protein: CASSFRDREETQYF.

This sequence joins TRBV29-1 and TRBJ2-1; 8 nucleotides align to TRBD2. The CDR3 consists of 16 residues. Germline V gives CDR1 SQVTM, CDR2 ANQGSEA. The CDR3 loop is CSAFALRGLVHNEQFF. The CDR3 bases are TGCAGTGCCTTCGCTCTGCGGGGACTAGTCCACAATGAGCAGTTCTTC.

This clone was seen more than once but under ten times. V is TRBV28 and J is TRBJ1-2; TRBD1 aligns across 10 bases. The CDR3 length is 15 residues. Germline V gene lookup returns CDR1 MDHEN and CDR2 SYDVKM. Germline trimming cut 4 bases from V and 6 bases from J; bases unmatched to any gene: 8. In nucleotides, the CDR3 is TGTGCCAGCAGTTCGCCCCTCGACAGGGGGCATGGCTACACCTTC. Encoded protein: CASSSPLDRGHGYTF.

The V gene is TRBV19, the J gene TRBJ2-5; either TRBD1 or TRBD2 may fit D (5 bases each). This CDR3 is 14 amino acids long. V lost 11 bases, J lost 5 bases, and 21 bases lay in between. CDR1 is LNHDA and CDR2 is SQIVND in the germline V gene (reference sequence). The CDR3 reads CAPAGDPTHETQYF. CDR3 nucleotide sequence: TGTGCCCCCGCCGGGGACCCCACCCATGAGACCCAGTACTTC.

The chain has TRBV28 and TRBJ2-5; tentative D call: TRBD2 (6 bases). Germline lookup yields CDR1 MDHEN and CDR2 SYDVKM. The CDR3 consists of 14 residues. V was trimmed by 11 bases and J by 5 bases, leaving 21 bases between them. CDR3 region: CACWTREHFETQYF. The DNA for the CDR3 is TGTGCCTGCTGGACCCGGGAGCATTTCGAGACCCAGTACTTC.

This chain uses TRBV25-1 with TRBJ2-2, with D uncertain. Germline V lookup: CDR1 MGHDK, CDR2 SYGVNS. The CDR3 length is 11 residues. Trimming took off 8 bases at V and 5 bases at J, with 6 bases between the two ends. CDR3 DNA: TGTGCCAGCCGGGCTACCGGGGAGCTGTTTTTT. Translating gives CASRATGELFF.

The CDR3 DNA follows: TGTGCCAGCAGCTCTGGGACAGGATCCAAAGACTATGGCTACACCTTC. It yields the protein CASSSGTGSKDYGYTF. This chain links TRBV5-6 with TRBJ1-2, with 8 positions matching TRBD1. The CDR3 length is 16 residues. Germline V CDR1 and CDR2: SGHDT, YYEEEE. Trimming removed 3 bases from V and 3 bases from J; junction bases left unmatched: 10.

This clone was detected ten times or more. The rearrangement joins TRBV27 to TRBJ2-7, with TRBD1 identical over 8 bases. CDR3 length: 14 residues. Germline values: CDR1 MNHEY, CDR2 SMNVEV (reference sequence). V was pared by 9 bases and J by 2 bases, with 9 bases of the junction left unmatched. The CDR3 nucleotides read TGTGCCAGTGGGGGACAGGCCGCTGCCTACGAGCAGTACTTC. This translates into CASGGQAAAYEQYF.

V usage is TRBV28 and J usage is TRBJ1-1; D unresolved. Trimming stripped 3 bases from V and 0 bases from J, with 5 bases between. Germline CDR1 is MDHEN and CDR2 is SYDVKM. This CDR3 has 13 residues. The CDR3 DNA reads TGTGCCAGCAGTTTTATAATGAACACTGAAGCTTTCTTT. Residues: CASSFIMNTEAFF.

The rearrangement links TRBV29-1 to TRBJ1-1, with TRBD1 matching over 9 bases. This CDR3 comprises 14 residues. V gave up 5 bases and J gave up 1 base; unmatched junction bases: 5. Germline CDR1 SQVTM, CDR2 ANQGSEA. The CDR3 bases are TGCAGCGTTCACAGGGGGCGAGAGAACACTGAAGCTTTCTTT. This sequence encodes CSVHRGRENTEAFF.

The chain carries TRBV6-4 and TRBJ2-7, with 16 bases that match TRBD2. V was pared by 0 bases and J by 4 bases, with 3 bases of the junction left unmatched. The CDR3 consists of 17 residues. From germline, CDR1 is MRHNA and CDR2 SNTAGT. The CDR3 DNA follows: TGTGCCAGCAGTGACTCGGGACTAGCGGGGGGGAATTACGAGCAGTACTTC. It specifies CASSDSGLAGGNYEQYF.

The rearrangement uses TRBV11-2 and TRBJ1-6; D is uncertain. The CDR3 runs to 14 residues. Per the germline V gene, CDR1 is SGHAT and CDR2 is FQNNGV. V gave up 2 bases and J gave up 9 bases, with 11 bases separating them. CDR3 amino acids: CASSLRLTPSPLHF. CDR3 sequence (DNA): TGTGCCAGCAGCTTAAGGTTGACACCTTCACCCCTCCACTTT.